This T cell receptor beta chain stems from a study of blood T cells in healthy people across ages (dated by TCRdb to between 2014 and 2017). About the full investigation: In model experiments, roughly one uniquely barcoded TCR beta cDNA molecule per two T cells was captured by template switching. Using deep sequencing normalized with unique cDNA molecular identifiers, the study measured how TCR beta repertoire diversity changes with age. The donors were split into four age groups: young (average 16 years), middle-aged (39), aged (approximately 60) and long-lived (over 80). The study analyzed two additional independent replicas of 1 million unique cDNA reads from the same blood draw for two donors, one aged 18 to 29 and one aged 80 or older.

Including cysteine and phenylalanine, the CDR3 has 14 amino acids. Only the CDR3 region is kept as DNA, spanning 42 bases read in frame from base 1. The CDR1 and CDR2 encoded by the germline V gene are LGHNA and YSLEER. Broader findings and caveats from the paper: Observed TCR beta diversity per million T cells fell roughly linearly with age, and a significant reduction was already apparent by age around 40. A strong correlation was found between observed TCR beta diversity and the percentage of naive T cells measured by flow cytometry. The long-lived group showed more naive CD4+ T cells, fewer expanded clones and increased TCR diversity than the aged group, suggesting age selection. Estimates of total diversity based on one million sequenced T cells were regarded as lower bounds and as underestimates. Bulk unsorted PBMC profiling prevented conclusive comparison of naive and antigen-experienced compartments. The CMV infection status of donors was not known, potentially confounding age-related changes in expanded clonotypes.

The method was 5' RACE. The run used an Illumina HiSeq 2500. A second PCR of about 7 to 12 cycles was run with a J-beta primer mix and a sample-barcoded 5' primer. Each TCR beta cDNA molecule received a unique molecular identifier from a template-switch 5' adaptor carrying 12 random nucleotides. At least 2.5 million CDR3-containing paired-end reads were obtained from each sample. The Mint cDNA synthesis kit, primed by a TRBC-specific oligonucleotide, was used to synthesize first-strand cDNA from all RNA. After uracil-DNA glycosylase treatment, a first 18-cycle PCR used universal primers M1SS and BC2_uni_R on all cDNA. In the source study's methods: For normalization, 1 million high-quality reads, each with a distinct molecular identifier, were randomly selected from each sample. Reads with shared molecular identifiers were discarded instead of being binned into consensus sequences. CDR3 identification, clonotype clustering and error correction used MiTCR with a Q25 quality threshold and the strictest error-elimination algorithm. A nonparametric unseen species model with Euler transformation was used to estimate lower-bound total TCR beta diversity. TCRdb took the public reads, trimmed them with fastp at Q25, ran MiXCR for clone calling and kept in-frame beta chains. CDR3 protein duplicates are merged, each entry listing the most common genes and DNA. These V and J calls are TCRdb output, not the study's own analysis. For this sample the table gives approximately 760,000 distinct CDR3 sequences, of which approximately 25% were detected only once. The ten largest account for roughly 9% of the sample.

The roughly 38 donors, aged roughly 6 to 95 years, were systemically healthy Caucasian individuals from Russia. Around 10 milliliters of peripheral blood were collected from each donor into EDTA-treated Vacutainer tubes. Ficoll-Paque density-gradient centrifugation was used to isolate PBMCs, with at least 7 million per sample. Total RNA, at least 6 micrograms per sample, was extracted from PBMCs with Trizol reagent. For every donor, flow cytometry on a PBMC aliquot measured the percentage of naive CD45RAhigh/CD27high T cells. This clonotype showed up just a few times. Its antigen is currently not known. There are no base qualities to consult, and no much larger clone falls within one base. Another study also made use of these data, one on T cells of mothers and their children. The second study's authors report: The donors were nine systemically healthy Caucasian individuals, made up of three mothers and their six children. cDNA synthesis consumed the entire amount of extracted RNA, loaded at about 1.6 ug RNA in each 15 ul reaction. In the second PCR, sample barcodes and 2-4 random nucleotides were introduced via the M1S primer. Over 8.5 million TCR beta CDR3 reads came from each mother, compared with 2.5 million to 3.5 million reads from each child. In both related and unrelated pairs, thymic selection shapes the output of TCR recombination in a similar way, with inherited differences having only a minor effect. Normalized repertoire overlap in related mother-child pairs was always slightly higher than in unrelated mother-child pairs, but the difference was never significant. Persistent microchimeric T cell clones were not detected, at a sensitivity of around 100 clones per million clonotypes. In the study, deep NGS was used to compare the TCR beta repertoires of mothers and children, and features distinguishing related mother-child pairs from unrelated individuals were sought. The mean age was around 42 +/- 4 years for the mothers and about 10 +/- 4 years for the children. After adapters were ligated using NEBNext reagents, the libraries underwent 100+100 nt paired-end sequencing on an Illumina HiSeq 2000. To avoid cross-contamination, the mother libraries and the child libraries were prepared a month apart and sequenced in separate runs. Each donor had between about 450,000 and 2,100,000 distinct TCR beta clonotypes identified. Naive TCR beta clonotypes were estimated from low-frequency clonotypes matched to each donor's FACS-determined naive share, without sorting.

This sequence was found in a boy between 5 and 17 years old in good health. This receptor chain uses TRBV4-3 and TRBJ2-1, and 8 bases in between align with TRBD1. The DNA end is a closer match to TRBJ2-7, so the J assignment may be wrong. Sequencing input: blood. The CDR3 region reads CASSPRQGFHEQYF. The sequence in DNA is TGCGCCAGCAGCCCCCGACAGGGGTTCCACGAGCAGTACTTC.